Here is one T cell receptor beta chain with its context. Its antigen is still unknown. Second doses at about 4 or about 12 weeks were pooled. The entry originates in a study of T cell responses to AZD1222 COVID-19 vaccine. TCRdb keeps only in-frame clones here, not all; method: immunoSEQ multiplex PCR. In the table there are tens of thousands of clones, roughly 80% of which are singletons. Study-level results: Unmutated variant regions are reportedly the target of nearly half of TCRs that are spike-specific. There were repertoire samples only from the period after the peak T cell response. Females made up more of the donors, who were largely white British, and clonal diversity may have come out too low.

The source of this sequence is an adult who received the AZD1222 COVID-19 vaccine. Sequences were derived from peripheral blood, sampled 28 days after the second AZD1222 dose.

CDR3 sequence reads: CASRTGGLRTEAFF. The DNA for the CDR3 is TGTGCCAGCAGAACAGGGGGCTTGAGAACTGAAGCTTTCTTT. The chain joins TRBV6-6 to TRBJ1-1; TRBD1 agrees at 9 bases. The junction had 7 bases not matched to a gene; V was cut back by 6 bases and J by 5 bases. This CDR3 region has 14 residues. Germline V gene data show CDR1 as MNHNY and CDR2 as SVGAGI (reference sequence).